Detailed here is one T cell receptor (beta chain). Its antigen is unidentified. Using immunoSEQ multiplex PCR, the repertoire was profiled, and TCRdb retains in-frame clones only, with some absent. The table has fewer than 900,000 clones, roughly 90% seen once. Treatment defined: some 20 received Ad26.COV2.S at low or high dose, single or two shots; about 5 received placebo; per-sample allocation not given. Collection of samples fell on day 63 after the first vaccine or placebo injection. This entry is derived from a study of Ad26.COV2.S vaccination and SARS-CoV-2 variants. Whole-study findings and limits: Higher spike-specific TCR breadth was found in vaccine recipients than in placebo recipients.

The V and J ends lost 5 bases and 6 bases respectively, with 14 bases between them. The length of the CDR3 is 14 residues. Germline assignment: CDR1 SNHLY and CDR2 FYNNEI. Sequences were derived from peripheral blood, sampled in a trial of Ad26.COV2.S vaccine versus placebo. The TCR originated in a person between 18 and 60 years old who received the Ad26.COV2.S COVID-19 vaccine or a placebo. V and J are TRBV2 and TRBJ1-5; D may be TRBD1 (5 bases). The CDR3 spells CASSRGRVSQPQHF. The CDR3 DNA sequence: TGTGCCAGCAGTCGAGGCAGGGTGAGTCAGCCCCAGCATTTT. The whole variable domain, filled in from reference TRBV2 and TRBJ1-5, reads EPEVTQTPSHQVTQMGQEVILRCVPISNHLYFYWYRQILGQKVEFLVSFYNNEISEKSEIFDDQFSVERPDGSNFTLKIRSTKLEDSAMYFCASSRGRVSQPQHFGDGTRLSIL.